Described below is a single T cell receptor beta chain sequence and its context. Its antigen is unidentified. This specimen comes from a study of T cell repertoires and HLA-DP antigens. Study-wide results and caveats: Antigen presentation used HeLa cells, with total CD4+ cells responding. No separate analysis of naive versus memory CD4+ cells was done.

Each pre-culture CD4+ sample aimed for a few hundred thousand T cell genomes at deep resolution. The assay was immunoSEQ multiplex PCR, and TCRdb's table has in-frame clones only and misses some. This sample carries approximately 90,000 clones, 86% of them seen once, and the ten largest clones take 1.7%. V was clipped by 6 bases and J by 10 bases, with 19 bases between them. This CDR3 is built from 15 residues. CDR1 is MNHEY and CDR2 is SVGAGI in the germline V gene. Material: CD4+ T cells from PBMCs. The rearrangement links TRBV6-5 to TRBJ1-6, with D maybe TRBD1 (5 bases). This clonotype was sampled from a man aged 50 to 59 in good health and CMV-seronegative. The CDR3 loop is CASSSNPGGDSPLHF. In nucleotides, the CDR3 is TGTGCCAGCAGCTCAAATCCTGGGGGGGACTCACCCCTCCACTTT.